Following are 29 T cell receptor beta chains from one sample sequenced in a study of early T cells in non-severe SARS-CoV-2 infection. MiXCR, applied by TCRdb to the 5' RACE reads, yields one record per CDR3 protein. The sample has 56,000 or so distinct CDR3 sequences, over 9.5% seen once. Sequenced material: whole blood. These receptors were obtained from an adult who was a healthcare worker with PCR-confirmed SARS-CoV-2 infection or an uninfected control (not recorded which).

This clonotype came up a few times. The chain links TRBV10-2 to TRBJ2-1; possibly TRBD1 or TRBD2 for D (5 bases each). From germline, CDR1 is WSHSY and CDR2 SAAADI. The V end lost 0 bases, the J end lost 13 bases, and 10 bases lay between the germline ends. The CDR3 sequence is 12 residues long. CDR3 nucleotide sequence: TGCGCCAGCAGTGAGTCTAGGGGAGTACAGTTCTTC. This translates into CASSESRGVQFF.

This clonotype was found a few times. This rearrangement joins TRBV2 to TRBJ2-7; 7 positions match TRBD1. After removal of 6 bases from V and 5 bases from J, the junction contained 4 bases not matched to a gene. Per germline, CDR1 SNHLY and CDR2 FYNNEI. The CDR3 sequence is 12 residues long. CDR3 region: CASSATGNEQYF. The CDR3 coding sequence is TGTGCCAGCAGCGCGACAGGGAACGAGCAGTACTTC.

This chain joins TRBV7-2 and TRBJ2-7, with 8 bases matching TRBD2. V was clipped by 5 bases and J by 3 bases; unmatched bases: 3. Per germline, CDR1 SGHTA and CDR2 FQGNSA. CDR3 size: 13 residues. The CDR3 spells CASSRTSLYEQYF. CDR3 bases: TGTGCCAGCAGCCGGACTAGCCTCTACGAGCAGTACTTC.

The V call is TRBV7-2, the J call TRBJ1-4; the match to TRBD1 covers 7 bases. Germline values: CDR1 SGHTA, CDR2 FQGNSA. Trimming at V came to 8 bases and at J to 7 bases, leaving 16 bases not matched to a gene. The CDR3 covers 16 residues. This CDR3 is CASRRRGGGIGEKLFF. The CDR3 bases are TGTGCCAGCCGGCGGAGAGGAGGGGGCATCGGTGAAAAACTGTTTTTT.

This clonotype showed up many times. The gene calls are TRBV29-1 and TRBJ1-5; tentatively, D is TRBD1 (6 bases). The CDR3 spans 13 residues. V lost 1 base to trimming and J lost 13 bases, with 17 bases between them. Germline assignment: CDR1 SQVTM and CDR2 ANQGSEA. DNA of the CDR3: TGCAGCGTTGAAGGGTCGTCCCGGGACATTCAGCATTTT. This codes for CSVEGSSRDIQHF.

This clonotype was counted ten times or more. The chain couples TRBV7-6 to TRBJ2-3, with TRBD2 identical over 8 bases. CDR1 and CDR2 from the germline V gene are SGHVS and FNYEAQ. CDR3 length: 17 residues. Losses at the gene ends were 4 bases for V and 4 bases for J; bases not matched to a gene: 13. The CDR3 is CASSSGPWREVADTQYF. The CDR3 DNA follows: TGTGCCAGCAGCTCGGGACCCTGGCGGGAGGTAGCAGATACGCAGTATTTT.

This clonotype was seen more than once but under ten times. This chain joins TRBV20-1 and TRBJ2-3; D is perhaps TRBD2 (7 bases). V was clipped by 6 bases and J by 1 base, with 17 bases between them. Germline CDR1 reads DFQATT; CDR2 reads SNEGSKA (reference sequence). CDR3 length: 15 amino acids. CDR3 residues: CSAIGGSGGTDTQYF. As DNA, the CDR3 is TGCAGTGCCATAGGGGGGAGCGGGGGCACAGATACGCAGTATTTT.

This clonotype was detected many times. V and J are TRBV24-1 and TRBJ2-1; TRBD2 matches at 9 bases. The CDR3 is 15 residues long. The germline V gene has CDR1 KGHDR and CDR2 SFDVKD. The trim removed 4 bases at V and 6 bases at J, leaving 6 bases unmatched. For the CDR3, the DNA is TGTGCCACCAGTGAAAGGACTAGCGACGCCAATGAGCAGTTCTTC. This translates into CATSERTSDANEQFF.

This clonotype was observed at least ten times. The rearrangement joins TRBV5-6 to TRBJ1-1, with 11 bases identical to TRBD1. The J segment lost 5 bases and the V segment lost 1 base, leaving 10 bases of the junction unmatched. The CDR3 covers 17 residues. Germline V gene sequence: CDR1 SGHDT, CDR2 YYEEEE. CDR3 nucleotide sequence: TGTGCCAGCAGCTTGAGAGTGAAGGACAGGGGGCGAACTGAAGCTTTCTTT. The encoded protein is CASSLRVKDRGRTEAFF.

This clonotype was recorded many times. The genes are TRBV27 and TRBJ2-1; D is ambiguous. This CDR3 is 12 amino acids long. The germline V gene encodes CDR1 MNHEY and CDR2 SMNVEV (reference sequence). V was shortened by 2 bases and J by 7 bases, with 6 bases between the two germline ends. The CDR3 region has the DNA TGTGCCAGCAGTTTAGTGTGGAATGAGCAGTTCTTC. Translation: CASSLVWNEQFF.

This clonotype occurred a few times. The gene calls are TRBV20-1 and TRBJ1-1, with D possibly being TRBD1 (5 bases). CDR3 length: 12 residues. CDR1 is DFQATT and CDR2 is SNEGSKA in the germline V gene (reference sequence). Trimming took 6 bases from V and 7 from J, leaving 15 bases between them. CDR3 nucleotide sequence: TGCAGTGCACCGGATACAGGTCTTGAAGCTTTCTTT. This encodes CSAPDTGLEAFF.

At least ten counts were recorded for this clonotype. The chain joins TRBV5-1 to TRBJ2-1, with 8 bases identical to TRBD1. After removal of 2 bases from V and 10 bases from J, the junction contained 5 bases not matched to a gene. There are 13 residues in the CDR3. Germline loops: CDR1 SGHRS, CDR2 YFSETQ. The CDR3: CASSFGTGEEQFF. As DNA, the CDR3 is TGCGCCAGCAGCTTTGGGACAGGTGAGGAGCAGTTCTTC.

This clonotype was found a few times. This sequence joins TRBV5-1 and TRBJ2-3, with D uncertain. Looked up from germline, CDR1 is SGHRS and CDR2 is YFSETQ. Trimming stripped 6 bases from V and 2 bases from J, with 4 bases between. This CDR3 has 11 residues. The CDR3: CASTNTDTQYF. In DNA form, the CDR3 reads TGCGCCAGCACCAACACAGATACGCAGTATTTT.

This clonotype was recorded many times. The V gene is TRBV18, the J gene TRBJ2-7; 8 positions agree with TRBD2. The V gene's germline CDR1 is KGHSH and CDR2 LQKENI. CDR3 length: 15 residues. The V and J ends lost 5 bases and 0 bases, in that order; junction bases with no gene match: 6. In DNA, the CDR3 is TGTGCCAGCTCATCAACTAGCGGAAGCTCCTACGAGCAGTACTTC. Amino acid sequence: CASSSTSGSSYEQYF.

The V and J genes are TRBV7-2 and TRBJ2-3; D not resolved. Germline V CDR1 and CDR2: SGHTA, FQGNSA. The germline V and J ends were trimmed by 5 bases and 4 bases, with 10 bases remaining between them. The CDR3 covers 13 residues. The CDR3 coding sequence is TGTGCCAGCAGCCCGTGGTCTGCAGATACGCAGTATTTT. As protein: CASSPWSADTQYF.

The chain employs TRBV11-2 and TRBJ1-2; perhaps TRBD1 as D (5 bases). Per the germline V gene, CDR1 is SGHAT and CDR2 is FQNNGV. The V end lost 5 bases, the J end lost 5 bases, and 15 bases lay between the germline ends. This CDR3 spans 14 amino acids. The CDR3 here is CASSALGGRYGYTF. The DNA for the CDR3 is TGTGCCAGCAGCGCCTTGGGGGGGAGATATGGCTACACCTTC.

This clonotype was picked up a small number of times. A much larger clone lies a single base off, so this may be a read error. CDR3 in DNA: TGTACCAGCAGTCCCCGGGACAGGGGGTACAATGAGCAGTTCTTC. Translating gives CTSSPRDRGYNEQFF. The chain recombines TRBV6-1 with TRBJ2-1; 11 bases fit TRBD1. This CDR3 spans 15 amino acids. The V gene's germline CDR1 is MNHNS and CDR2 SASEGT.

This clonotype was seen only a few times. CDR3 coding DNA: TGTGCCAGTAGTGAGGGACAGCCGTACAATGAGCAGTTCTTC. It is translated as CASSEGQPYNEQFF. The chain has TRBV19 and TRBJ2-1; TRBD1 matches at 7 bases. The CDR3 is 14 residues long. Germline assignment: CDR1 LNHDA and CDR2 SQIVND (reference sequence). The V and J ends lost 5 bases and 4 bases, in that order; junction bases with no gene match: 5. Full variable domain (missing parts from reference TRBV19 and TRBJ2-1): DGGITQSPKYLFRKEGQNVTLSCEQNLNHDAMYWYRQDPGQGLRLIYYSQIVNDFQKGDIAEGYSVSREKKESFPLTVTSAQKNPTAFYLCASSEGQPYNEQFFGPGTRLTVL.

This clonotype has ten or more counts. This sequence joins TRBV5-6 and TRBJ1-3; 7 nucleotides align to TRBD1. Germline-derived CDR1 and CDR2 are SGHDT and YYEEEE. This CDR3 comprises 16 residues. The V segment lost 4 bases and the J segment 0 bases; nucleotides outside the gene matches: 7. The CDR3 DNA reads TGTGCCAGCAGCCCCGGGACAGAGATCTCTGGAAACACCATATATTTT. Translated, it gives CASSPGTEISGNTIYF.

The table lists this clonotype with many counts. The V and J genes are TRBV12-3 or TRBV12-4 and TRBJ2-3; 7 positions match TRBD1. The CDR3 extends over 12 amino acids. The V and J ends lost 3 bases and 6 bases, in that order; junction bases with no gene match: 0. The CDR3 coding sequence is TGTGCCAGCAGTTTGACAGGGGATACGCAGTATTTT. Protein sequence: CASSLTGDTQYF.

At least ten counts were recorded for this clonotype. This chain uses TRBV14 with TRBJ1-4; 7 bases match TRBD1. Germline V gene data show CDR1 as SGHDN and CDR2 as FVKESK. The CDR3 sequence is 17 residues long. The ends lost 4 bases at V and 5 bases at J; junction bases unmatched: 13. The CDR3 DNA reads as TGTGCCAGCAGCCCTTTCGCAGGGACAGCCTCAAATGAAAAACTGTTTTTT. Its protein product is CASSPFAGTASNEKLFF.

This clonotype was observed many times. V gene TRBV7-9 combines with J gene TRBJ2-5, with 9 nucleotides matching TRBD1. Germline CDR1 reads SEHNR; CDR2 reads FQNEAQ (reference sequence). The J segment lost 3 bases and the V segment lost 4 bases, leaving 3 bases of the junction unmatched. CDR3 size: 14 residues. The chain's CDR3 is CASSYRQGEETQYF. The CDR3 DNA reads TGTGCCAGCAGCTACCGACAGGGGGAAGAGACCCAGTACTTC.

The V and J genes are TRBV12-3 or TRBV12-4 and TRBJ1-2, with a weak D call TRBD1 (5 bases). Deletions cut 3 bases from V and 1 base from J, with 12 bases between. CDR3 size: 15 residues. This CDR3 is CASSLVQGFNYGYTF. Here the CDR3 DNA reads TGTGCCAGCAGTTTGGTTCAGGGCTTTAACTATGGCTACACCTTC.

This chain uses TRBV9 with TRBJ2-2, with 7 bases matching TRBD1. CDR3 size: 15 residues. Germline-derived CDR1 and CDR2 are SGDLS and YYNGEE. V lost 7 bases, J lost 1 base, and 7 bases stayed unmatched. The DNA for the CDR3 is TGTGCCAGCGATCGACAGGGTGGGAACACCGGGGAGCTGTTTTTT. It codes for CASDRQGGNTGELFF. Variable domain in full (rest from reference TRBV9 and TRBJ2-2): DSGVTQTPKHLITATGQRVTLRCSPRSGDLSVYWYQQSLDQGLQFLIQYYNGEERAKGNILERFSAQQFPDLHSELNLSSLELGDSALYFCASDRQGGNTGELFFGEGSRLTVL.

The chain recombines TRBV20-1 with TRBJ1-2, with D perhaps matching TRBD1 (5 bases). V was trimmed by 1 base and J by 2 bases, leaving 11 bases between them. The CDR3 sequence is 14 residues long. CDR1 DFQATT and CDR2 SNEGSKA come from the germline V gene (reference sequence). The DNA of the CDR3 is TGCAGTGCTAGAGCGGGGACGTTAAACTATGGCTACACCTTC. Translation: CSARAGTLNYGYTF.

In this sample, this clonotype turned up many times. This chain links TRBV6-5 with TRBJ1-3; D gene ambiguous. Per the germline V gene, CDR1 is MNHEY and CDR2 is SVGAGI. The V end lost 5 bases, the J end lost 3 bases, and 14 bases lay between the germline ends. This CDR3 has 15 residues. The CDR3 bases are TGTGCCAGCAGTACTCTTCAAAGGGTTGGAAACACCATATATTTT. Translation gives CASSTLQRVGNTIYF.

This clonotype was detected ten times or more. The chain recombines TRBV2 with TRBJ1-2, with D hard to call. The ends were cut back, 3 bases at V and 5 bases at J, with 10 bases in the middle. The germline CDR1 and CDR2 sequences are SNHLY and FYNNEI. CDR3 length equals 13 residues. The CDR3 protein is CASSDWMLYGYTF. The CDR3 nucleotides are TGTGCCAGCAGTGATTGGATGCTATATGGCTACACCTTC.

This clonotype was recorded at least ten times. J is TRBJ1-5 and V is TRBV6-2 or TRBV6-3; no clear D gene. From germline, CDR1 is MNHEY and CDR2 SVGEGT. CDR3 length: 14 residues. V was cut by 6 bases and J by 0 bases, with 9 bases left in between. In DNA, the CDR3 is TGTGCCAGCAGAAAAACAGATAGCAATCAGCCCCAGCATTTT. Translated: CASRKTDSNQPQHF.

This clonotype was seen ten or more times. The gene calls are TRBV29-1 and TRBJ2-7; D is unclear. From germline, CDR1 is SQVTM and CDR2 ANQGSEA. This CDR3 is built from 13 residues. Trimming left V 2 bases short and J 3 bases short, with 11 bases between. This CDR3 is CSVEHPSSYEQYF. In DNA form, the CDR3 reads TGCAGCGTTGAACATCCCTCTAGCTACGAGCAGTACTTC.